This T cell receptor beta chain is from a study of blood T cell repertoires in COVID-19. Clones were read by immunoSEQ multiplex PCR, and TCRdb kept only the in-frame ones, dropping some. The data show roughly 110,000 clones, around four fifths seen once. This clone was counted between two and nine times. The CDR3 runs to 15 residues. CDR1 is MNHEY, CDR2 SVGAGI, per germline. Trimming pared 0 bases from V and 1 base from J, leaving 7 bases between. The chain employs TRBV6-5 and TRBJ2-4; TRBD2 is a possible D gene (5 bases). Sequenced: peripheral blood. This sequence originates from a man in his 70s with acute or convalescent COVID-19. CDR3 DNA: TGTGCCAGCAGTTACTCGTGGGAGGCCAAAAACATTCAGTACTTC. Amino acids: CASSYSWEAKNIQYF.